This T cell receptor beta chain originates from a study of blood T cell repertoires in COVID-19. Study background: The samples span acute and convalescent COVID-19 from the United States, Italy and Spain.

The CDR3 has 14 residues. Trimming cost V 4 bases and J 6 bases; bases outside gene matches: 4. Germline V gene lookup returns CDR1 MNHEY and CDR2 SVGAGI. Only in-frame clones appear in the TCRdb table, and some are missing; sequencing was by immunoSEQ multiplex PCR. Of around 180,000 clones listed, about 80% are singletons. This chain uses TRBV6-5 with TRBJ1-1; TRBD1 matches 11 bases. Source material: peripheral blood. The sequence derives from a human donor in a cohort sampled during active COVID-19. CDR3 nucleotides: TGTGCCAGCAGTTGGACAGGGGGCAGGGCTGAAGCTTTCTTT. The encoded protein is CASSWTGGRAEAFF.